The source of this TCR beta chain is a study of blood T cell repertoires in COVID-19. Profiling relied on immunoSEQ multiplex PCR, and the TCRdb table lists in-frame clones only, not all of them. The sample records about 180,000 clones, less than 90% being singletons. Germline values: CDR1 KGHDR, CDR2 SFDVKD. The CDR3 has 15 residues. The germline V and J ends were trimmed by 4 bases and 7 bases, with 15 bases remaining between them. Sequenced material: PBMCs or T cells enriched from blood (not recorded which). The TCR was taken from a human donor with acute COVID-19. The donor label of this sample is uncertain. The rearrangement joins TRBV24-1 to TRBJ1-4; maybe TRBD1 (5 bases). CDR3 in DNA: TGTGCCACCAGTGACCCGCAGGGAGGGAGTGAAAAACTGTTTTTT. Amino acid sequence: CATSDPQGGSEKLFF.